This T cell receptor (beta chain) is from a study of tumor-infiltrating lymphocytes in localized non-small cell lung cancer. Study at large: Patients included smokers and never-smokers with various histologies, some sampled after neoadjuvant chemotherapy. Study findings and constraints: Only some patients had TCR sequencing, depending on available tissue. IM1 and IM2 tumors showed no difference in T-cell fraction.

Libraries were prepared by immunoSEQ multiplex PCR; TCRdb keeps only in-frame clonotypes and omits some of them. The table lists 11,000 or so clones, around 71% of them singletons. This CDR3 region has 14 residues. Germline V lookup: CDR1 MDHEN, CDR2 SYDVKM. Deletions cut 2 bases from V and 5 bases from J, with 12 bases between. This clone has just a few counts. Its antigen is undetermined. This clonotype originated in a human donor with non-small cell lung cancer. The source material was uninvolved lung tissue not adjacent to the tumor. The chain is built from TRBV28 and TRBJ2-5, with unresolved D. CDR3 region: CASSLGQDGETQYF. The DNA for the CDR3 is TGTGCCAGCAGTTTAGGGCAGGACGGGGAGACCCAGTACTTC.